A selection of T cell receptor beta chains follows, all from one sample in a study of blood T cell repertoires in COVID-19. The table came from immunoSEQ multiplex PCR; TCRdb's copy has only in-frame clones and leaves some out. The sample yields around 280,000 clones, around 85% seen once. The sample was PBMCs or T cells enriched from blood (not recorded which). The receptors derive from a woman in her forties who had recovered from COVID-19. Each CDR3 is given with its conserved first and last residue. A D gene is named only where the DNA matches it firmly. Rows may omit the clone size; those that give it use once, few, many or a size class.

clone_size	d_call	j_call	v_call	cdr3_aa	cdr3_nt
-	TRBD1	TRBJ2-7	TRBV4-1	CASSQLSGQTYEQYF	TGCGCCAGCAGCCAGTTGTCGGGACAGACCTACGAGCAGTACTTC
-	-	TRBJ1-5	TRBV19	CASSIQNQPQHF	TGTGCCAGTAGTATACAGAATCAGCCCCAGCATTTT
-	TRBD2	TRBJ2-1	TRBV7-9	CASSTPSGRNYEQFF	TGTGCCAGCAGTACCCCAAGCGGGAGGAACTATGAGCAGTTCTTC
once	-	TRBJ2-1	TRBV28	CASSLVSEHEQFF	TGTGCCAGCAGTTTGGTCTCTGAGCATGAGCAGTTCTTC
-	TRBD1	TRBJ1-1	TRBV5-1	CASSLDRGLAFF	TGCGCCAGCAGCTTGGATAGGGGGCTAGCTTTCTTT
-	TRBD1	TRBJ1-2	TRBV7-8	CASSLGTGLSYGYTF	TGTGCCAGCAGCCTCGGGACAGGGTTATCATATGGCTACACCTTC
-	TRBD1	TRBJ1-5	TRBV4-1	CASSLGDRGFIGNQPQHF	TGCGCCAGCAGCCTCGGGGACAGGGGTTTTATTGGCAATCAGCCCCAGCATTTT
-	TRBD2	TRBJ2-1	TRBV28	CASSAGGYNEQFF	TGTGCCAGCAGCGCGGGGGGTTACAATGAGCAGTTCTTC
-	TRBD2	TRBJ2-3	TRBV7-6	CASNRREGVTDTQYF	TGTGCCAGCAATCGGCGGGAGGGAGTAACAGATACGCAGTATTTT
-	-	TRBJ2-7	TRBV7-8	CASSLEWAALYEQYF	TGTGCCAGCAGCTTAGAGTGGGCAGCCTTATACGAGCAGTACTTC
-	-	TRBJ2-7	TRBV20-1	CSASFRDSYEQYF	TGCAGTGCTAGTTTCCGGGACTCCTACGAGCAGTACTTC
-	-	TRBJ2-7	TRBV21-1	CASKARGRDFDEQYF	TGTGCCAGCAAGGCACGTGGCCGGGACTTTGACGAGCAGTACTTC
-	-	TRBJ1-3	TRBV7-2	CASSRGDSGNTIYF	TGTGCCAGCAGCCGGGGGGATTCTGGAAACACCATATATTTT
-	TRBD1	TRBJ1-5	TRBV10-1	CASSGAGGNQPQHF	TGCGCCAGCAGTGGGGCAGGGGGGAATCAGCCCCAGCATTTT
-	-	TRBJ1-2	TRBV28	CASSLKRWGYTF	TGTGCCAGCAGTTTAAAGCGGTGGGGCTACACCTTC
-	-	TRBJ2-7	TRBV24-1	CATSDFLAAEQYF	TGTGCCACCAGTGATTTCCTAGCAGCTGAGCAGTACTTC
-	-	TRBJ2-4	TRBV5-6	CASSFLAKNIQYF	TGTGCCAGCAGCTTCCTAGCCAAAAACATTCAGTACTTC
-	TRBD2	TRBJ2-2	TRBV3-1/TRBV3-2	CASSQSRASGGPNTGELFF	TGTGCCAGCAGCCAATCTCGAGCTAGCGGAGGGCCGAACACCGGGGAGCTGTTTTTT